This T cell receptor beta chain derives from a study of blood T cell repertoires in COVID-19 (TCRdb year 2020). The study in broad terms: Collaborator samples came from the United States, Italy and Spain and covered acute and convalescent phases of COVID-19. The material from the prospective study consisted of cDNA or gDNA derived from T cells, B-cell-depleted T cells, or PBMCs. Subjects who had been exposed to COVID-19, were actively infected with it, or had recovered from it provided the deeply sampled blood TCRbeta repertoires that made up the dataset. The repertoires were released in a freely available public database intended as a resource for research on the immune response to SARS-CoV-2. Samples were obtained from the ongoing ImmuneRACE study (first 160 participants) and from 1,200 or so subjects provided by 6 global collaborators. Nearly every sample came with metadata listing a de-identified subject ID, COVID-19 status, age in years and sex. Where HLA class I and class II types were available, the types were taken from metadata supplied by the sample provider, not from assay-based typing. Study-wide conclusions, independent of this receptor: The quantity of clinical and demographic metadata differed by source and by participant and was supplied without curation.

According to the germline V gene (reference sequence), CDR1 reads MNHEY and CDR2 reads SMNVEV. Cut back by 7 bases and 5 bases, the V and J ends lie 2 bases apart. The CDR3 covers 9 residues, taking in both the cysteine and the phenylalanine. Left in the record is the CDR3 DNA by itself, 27 bases read in frame from the first base. The immunoSEQ Assay, a bias-controlled multiplex PCR, was used to amplify TCRbeta CDR3 regions from genomic DNA. On the study's bioinformatics: Within the assay, amplification of reference gene primers was used to estimate how many nucleated cells each sample contained. To quantify the absolute abundance of each unique TCRbeta CDR3 rearrangement, sequence reads were collapsed and filtered. For each sample, productive Simpson clonality was calculated by taking the square root of Simpson's diversity index across productive rearrangements. TCRdb took this table from immuneACCESS and kept in-frame rearrangements with V and J called. Such tables lack part of the clones; where checked against another copy, unresolved V genes explain under half of the gap, and the rest is unexplained. V, J and clone size were drawn from that table, and D and trimming were deduced from the DNA. The table for this sample lists about 370,000 clones; 80% to 90% of them were counted only once. Jointly, the top ten make up 1% of the sample.

Enrolling through a virtual design, the prospective study's participants ranged in age from about 18 to 89 years and lived across 24 United States geographic areas. In the prospective study, participants were assigned to cohorts based on the clinical history participants reported in a screening survey and a study questionnaire. ImmuneRACE Cohort 3 recovered participants were defined by two consecutive negative NP/OP PCR tests, healthcare professional clearance, or symptom resolution. Mobile phlebotomists in the prospective study collected whole blood, serum and a nasopharyngeal or oropharyngeal swab from every participant. Over a roughly 2-month period, participants in the prospective study had the option of providing additional blood draws and questionnaires. Blood samples from the prospective study were shipped frozen or at room temperature prior to DNA extraction. On this clone: The target of this receptor is not known. Nothing much larger sits one base from this clone, and base qualities are not available.

The TCR was taken from a man aged 18-30 years who had recovered from COVID-19. Source material: PBMCs or T cells enriched from blood (not recorded which). Recombination joined TRBV27 with TRBJ1-2, with the D gene not confidently named. CDR3 reads: CASTYGYTF. Here is the DNA: TGTGCCAGCACGTATGGCTACACCTTC.